The source of this T cell receptor (beta chain) is a study of blood T cells in healthy people across ages (dated by TCRdb to about 2015). Background on the whole study: In model experiments, roughly one uniquely barcoded TCR beta cDNA molecule per two T cells was captured by template switching. The study measured age-related changes in TCR beta repertoire diversity using deep sequencing normalized with unique cDNA molecular identifiers. To avoid experimental bias, donors of different ages were spread randomly across the sequencing lanes. Two additional independent replicas of 1 million unique cDNA reads from the same blood draw were analyzed for two donors (one aged 18 to 30 and one aged 80 or older). Donors were grouped into four age groups: young (average 16 years), middle-aged (roughly 38), aged (around 60) and long-lived (over 80). General conclusions and limits of the study: Since profiling was done on bulk unsorted PBMCs, naive and antigen-experienced compartments could not be conclusively compared. As age increased, observed TCR beta diversity per million T cells dropped in a roughly linear way, and a significant reduction was already evident by age about 40. The CMV infection status of donors was not known, potentially confounding age-related changes in expanded clonotypes. Estimates of total diversity based on one million sequenced T cells were considered lower bounds and underestimates. Compared with the aged group, the long-lived group had more naive CD4+ T cells, fewer expanded clones and increased TCR diversity, suggesting age selection. Observed TCR beta diversity correlated strongly with the percentage of naive T cells measured by flow cytometry.

CDR1 and CDR2 are read off the germline V gene as SGHTS and YDEGEE. The CDR3 runs 10 residues from the cysteine to the phenylalanine. The read is trimmed to its CDR3 DNA, 30 bases read in frame from base 1. V and J lose 2 bases and 13 bases, and a span of 7 bases separates them. The donors were 40 or so Caucasian individuals from Russia, aged roughly 6 to 100 years, who were systemically healthy. Each donor gave about 9.2 milliliters of peripheral blood, drawn into EDTA-treated Vacutainer tubes. Ficoll-Paque density-gradient centrifugation was used to isolate PBMCs, with at least 7 million obtained per sample. Trizol reagent was used to extract total RNA from PBMCs, with at least 6 micrograms per sample. The percentages of naive CD45RAhigh/CD27high T cells were determined by flow cytometry on a PBMC aliquot from every donor. The library was built by means of 5' RACE. The sequencer was an Illumina HiSeq 2500. A second PCR of about 7 to 12 cycles was run with a J-beta primer mix and a sample-barcoded 5' primer. A unique molecular identifier was introduced onto each TCR beta cDNA molecule by a template-switch 5' adaptor carrying 12 random nucleotides. Each sample yielded at least 2.5 million CDR3-containing paired-end reads. All of the RNA was converted into first-strand cDNA using the Mint cDNA synthesis kit, with a TRBC-specific oligonucleotide serving as the primer. Following uracil-DNA glycosylase treatment, a first 18-cycle PCR with universal primers M1SS and BC2_uni_R was performed on all cDNA. The original methods were these. For normalization, 1 million high-quality reads were randomly selected from each sample, with every read carrying a distinct molecular identifier. Reads with shared molecular identifiers were discarded instead of being binned into consensus sequences. MiTCR, with a Q25 quality threshold and the strictest error-elimination algorithm, was used for CDR3 identification, clonotype clustering and error correction. A nonparametric unseen species model with Euler transformation was used to estimate lower-bound total TCR beta diversity. The public reads were reprocessed in TCRdb via fastp at Q25 and MiXCR, keeping in-frame beta chains. Rows with one shared CDR3 protein collapse into an entry with the most common genes and DNA. TCRdb, not the authors, supplied the V and J calls. The sample contains about 640,000 distinct CDR3 sequences, approximately 59% of them found a single time. The ten most abundant clones make up 30% to 40% of the sample.

On this clonotype itself: This receptor's antigen is unknown. Qualities for individual bases were not recorded, and no much larger clone is one base off.

This sequence originates from a man aged 60-69 years in good health. This chain joins TRBV5-8 to TRBJ2-4, with the D gene uncertain. Sequencing was done on a sample of blood. The DNA reads TGTGCCAGCAGCTTTCCCAGACAGTACTTC. This sequence encodes CASSFPRQYF.